These 3 T cell receptor beta chains were sequenced from one sample in a study of tumor-infiltrating lymphocytes in primary liver carcinoma. Unsorted whole blood supplied the RNA, and germline DNA was extracted too. Priming with a constant-region primer yielded TCR beta cDNA from 500 ng total RNA. ARM-PCR, slightly modified, supplied the TCR beta libraries through three nested multiplex PCR rounds. With TRBV1-TRBV30 forward primers and a C-beta reverse primer, the first two PCR rounds were run for about 10 cycles each. TCRdb reprocessed the multiplex PCR reads via MiXCR and lists one record per CDR3 protein. Among 250,000 to 350,000 distinct CDR3 sequences listed, roughly three fifths were seen once. Source material: peripheral blood. These receptor sequences come from a woman in her thirties with primary liver carcinoma and hepatitis B virus infection.

This clonotype was recorded only once. Likely a read error: the CDR3 ends without its conserved phenylalanine or tryptophan. The V call is TRBV6-5, the J call TRBJ2-7; maybe TRBD1 (5 bases). V lost 5 bases and J lost 3, with 11 bases in between. CDR3 length equals 13 residues. Germline V gene data show CDR1 as MNHEY and CDR2 as SVGAGI. The CDR3 nucleotides read TGTGCCAGCAGTCGACAGTTTTACTACGAGCAGTACTTA. It is translated as CASSRQFYYEQYL.

Note on this clonotype: A much bigger clone sits one base away, suggesting this may be a read error. This chain uses TRBV5-5 with TRBJ1-3; weak D call: TRBD1 (5 bases). The CDR3 consists of 15 residues. Germline CDR1 reads SGHKS; CDR2 reads YYEKEE (reference sequence). CDR3 DNA: TGTGCCAGCAGCTTGGCAGGGCAGGGTGGAATCACCATATATTTT. Translated, it gives CASSLAGQGGITIYF.

On this clonotype: Relative to the germline gene, one junction end is altered; a read error may explain this. CDR3 nucleotides: TGTGCCAGCAACCTATCCGGGACAGGGATCTCCTACGAACAGTACTTC. It is translated as CASNLSGTGISYEQYF. This chain uses TRBV11-2 with TRBJ2-7; TRBD1 matches 9 bases. Germline V gene sequence: CDR1 SGHAT, CDR2 FQNNGV. The CDR3 runs to 16 residues.